The 13 T cell receptor beta chains below all came from one sample that was sequenced in a study of blood T cell repertoires in COVID-19. Sequenced by immunoSEQ multiplex PCR; TCRdb stores in-frame clones only, minus some. This table has under 100,000 clones, 70% to 90% appearing once. The sequenced material came from peripheral blood. The receptors stem from a man over 45 with active COVID-19.

This clone was seen only once. This sequence joins TRBV2 and TRBJ2-3; 12 bases match TRBD2. CDR1 and CDR2 (germline): SNHLY, FYNNEI. The CDR3 contains 17 residues. J gave up 0 bases and V 6 bases, and 7 bases lay outside the gene matches. DNA of the CDR3: TGTGCCAGCAGCCTAGCGGGAGGGCCGGGTAGCACAGATACGCAGTATTTT. It codes for CASSLAGGPGSTDTQYF.

The V and J genes are TRBV27 and TRBJ2-1, with 8 nucleotides matching TRBD2. This CDR3 has 13 residues. After removal of 6 bases from V and 6 bases from J, the junction contained 4 bases not matched to a gene. The germline gives CDR1 MNHEY, CDR2 SMNVEV (reference sequence). CDR3 sequence: CASRIAGLNEQFF. CDR3 coding DNA: TGTGCCAGCAGAATAGCGGGACTCAATGAGCAGTTCTTC.

The chain uses TRBV3-1 (or the pseudogene TRBV3-2) and TRBJ1-1, with 8 bases that match TRBD1. This CDR3 contains 16 residues. CDR1 and CDR2 from the germline V gene are LGHDT and YNNKEL (reference sequence). V gave up 5 bases and J gave up 0 bases; unmatched junction bases: 8. CDR3 loop: CASSLLGQAMNTEAFF. The CDR3 bases are TGTGCCAGCAGCTTATTGGGACAGGCAATGAACACTGAAGCTTTCTTT.

The chain carries TRBV11-3 and TRBJ1-2, with 9 bases aligning to TRBD1. Trimming removed 4 bases from V and 7 bases from J; junction bases left unmatched: 10. Germline V gene lookup returns CDR1 SGHNT and CDR2 YENEEA. The CDR3 contains 15 residues. The CDR3 is CASSSMGQGWGGYTF. In DNA, the CDR3 is TGTGCCAGCAGCTCCATGGGACAGGGCTGGGGTGGCTACACCTTC.

The rearrangement uses TRBV6-1 and TRBJ1-3; no definite D call. The CDR3 has 16 amino acids. With 4 bases removed from V and 0 bases from J, the gap between germline ends came to 13 bases. CDR1 MNHNS and CDR2 SASEGT come from the germline V gene. This CDR3 is CASSGIGSSSGNTIYF. The DNA of the CDR3 is TGTGCCAGCAGTGGGATAGGCTCTAGCTCTGGAAACACCATATATTTT.

This sequence joins TRBV3-1 (or the pseudogene TRBV3-2) and TRBJ2-7, with 8 bases lining up with TRBD2. Germline CDR1 reads LGHDT; CDR2 reads YNNKEL (reference sequence). CDR3 length: 14 amino acids. V gave up 4 bases and J gave up 4 bases; unmatched junction bases: 6. The CDR3 DNA is TGTGCCAGCAGCCCCTCCGGGGGGGCGTACGAGCAGTACTTC. Protein product: CASSPSGGAYEQYF.

The gene calls are TRBV10-3 and TRBJ2-5, with 12 bases that match TRBD2. The ends lost 5 bases at V and 4 bases at J; junction bases unmatched: 5. The V gene's germline CDR1 is ENHRY and CDR2 SYGVKD. The CDR3 is made up of 15 amino acids. Written as DNA, the CDR3 is TGTGCCATCAGTCGACTAGCGGGAGATCGAGAGACCCAGTACTTC. This sequence encodes CAISRLAGDRETQYF.

The chain combines TRBV5-1 with TRBJ2-4; a possible D gene is TRBD2 (5 bases). Trimming shortened V by 4 bases and J by 9 bases, and 14 bases separated the two germline ends. The CDR3 is 13 residues long. Germline CDR1 is SGHRS and CDR2 is YFSETQ. The CDR3 nucleotides are TGCGCCAGCAGCAGTCCAGAGAGCGGCATTCAGTACTTC. Translating it yields CASSSPESGIQYF.

The chain uses TRBV5-1 and TRBJ1-4; TRBD1 matches 7 bases. The junction had 8 bases not matched to a gene; V was cut back by 4 bases and J by 5 bases. CDR1 is SGHRS and CDR2 is YFSETQ in the germline V gene. This CDR3 is 15 amino acids long. CDR3 sequence (DNA): TGCGCCAGCAGCCACACAGGGGAGGAAAATGAAAAACTGTTTTTT. Translated, it gives CASSHTGEENEKLFF.

In its sample, this clone was seen once. The CDR3 nucleotides read TGTGCCAGCAGCTTAGCGCGACAGTCCTCTGGAAACACCATATATTTT. This sequence encodes CASSLARQSSGNTIYF. The V gene is TRBV7-6, the J gene TRBJ1-3, with a tentative D call TRBD1 (5 bases). The CDR3 length is 16 residues. Germline V gives CDR1 SGHVS, CDR2 FNYEAQ. V was shortened by 0 bases and J by 0 bases, with 9 bases between the two germline ends.

The CDR3 sequence is CASPPGQYNQPQHF. CDR3 DNA: TGTGCCAGCCCCCCGGGACAGTATAATCAGCCCCAGCATTTT. This chain links TRBV3-1 (or the pseudogene TRBV3-2) with TRBJ1-5; the match to TRBD1 covers 7 bases. V dropped 8 bases and J dropped 4; count of bases not matched to a gene: 8. The germline V gene encodes CDR1 LGHDT and CDR2 YNNKEL (reference sequence). The CDR3 covers 14 residues.

The rearrangement uses TRBV7-9 and TRBJ2-3, with 9 bases lining up with TRBD2. Germline values: CDR1 SEHNR, CDR2 FQNEAQ (reference sequence). This CDR3 contains 15 residues. The ends lost 2 bases at V and 1 base at J; junction bases unmatched: 1. The CDR3 loop is CASSLQRGGTDTQYF. For the CDR3, the DNA is TGTGCCAGCAGCTTACAGCGGGGGGGCACAGATACGCAGTATTTT.

The rearrangement links TRBV29-1 to TRBJ2-7; 7 bases map to TRBD1. J lost 2 bases, V lost 6 bases, and 4 bases had no gene match. The CDR3 length is 12 residues. CDR1 SQVTM and CDR2 ANQGSEA come from the germline V gene. DNA of the CDR3: TGCAGCGTGGGACAGACGACCTACGAGCAGTACTTC. This translates into CSVGQTTYEQYF.